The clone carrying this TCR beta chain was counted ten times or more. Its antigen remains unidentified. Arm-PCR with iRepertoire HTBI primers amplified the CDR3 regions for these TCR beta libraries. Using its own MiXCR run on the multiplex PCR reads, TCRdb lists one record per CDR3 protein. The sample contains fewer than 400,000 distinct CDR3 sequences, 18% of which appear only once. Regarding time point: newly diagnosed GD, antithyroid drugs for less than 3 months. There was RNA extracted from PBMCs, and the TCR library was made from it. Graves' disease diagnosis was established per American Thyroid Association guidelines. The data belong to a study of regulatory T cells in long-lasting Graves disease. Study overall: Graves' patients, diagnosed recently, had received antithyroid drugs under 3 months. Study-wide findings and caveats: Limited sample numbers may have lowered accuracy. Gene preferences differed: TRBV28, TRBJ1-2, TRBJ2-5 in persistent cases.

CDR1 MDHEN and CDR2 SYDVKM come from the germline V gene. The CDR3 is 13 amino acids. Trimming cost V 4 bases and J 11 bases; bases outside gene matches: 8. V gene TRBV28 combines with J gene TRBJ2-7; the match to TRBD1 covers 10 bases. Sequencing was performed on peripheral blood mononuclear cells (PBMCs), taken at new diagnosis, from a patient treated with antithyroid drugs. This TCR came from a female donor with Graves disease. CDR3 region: CASSSPGTGAEYF. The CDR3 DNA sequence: TGTGCCAGCAGTTCCCCCGGGACAGGGGCAGAGTACTTC.